What follows are 12 T cell receptor beta chains derived from one specimen sequenced in a study of CD8 T cells in ankylosing spondylitis. TCRdb re-analysed the 5' RACE reads in MiXCR, keeping a single row per CDR3 protein. The sample yields around 130,000 distinct CDR3 sequences, around 7% seen once. The sample taken for sequencing was blood, either unsorted or a sorted T cell fraction (not recorded which). The receptors here all came from a male donor with ankylosing spondylitis or in good health (not recorded which).

This clonotype was seen many times. This sequence joins TRBV28 and TRBJ1-5, with D tentatively TRBD1 (6 bases). Germline-derived CDR1 and CDR2 are MDHEN and SYDVKM. Trimming left V 6 bases short and J 6 bases short, with 15 bases between. CDR3 length: 14 residues. The chain's CDR3 is CASSFLGQIQPQHF. CDR3 DNA sequence: TGTGCCAGCAGCTTCCTGGGACAAATTCAGCCCCAGCATTTT.

This clonotype has ten or more counts. V gene TRBV6-1 combines with J gene TRBJ1-2, with TRBD1 as a possible D gene (6 bases). The CDR3 loop spans 14 amino acids. V gave up 4 bases and J gave up 7 bases, with 16 bases separating them. The V gene's germline CDR1 is MNHNS and CDR2 SASEGT. CDR3 residues: CASSAGVSGLGYTF. The CDR3 DNA reads TGTGCCAGCAGTGCAGGGGTGTCAGGGCTTGGCTACACCTTC.

Points on this clonotype: A much larger clone differs by one base, so this may be a read error. This chain uses TRBV7-3 with TRBJ1-4; D unresolved. The CDR3 runs to 16 residues. V lost 9 bases and J lost 4, with 21 bases in between. Per the germline V gene, CDR1 is SGHTA and CDR2 is FQGTGA. The chain's CDR3 is CARSLSRGSSNEKLFF. CDR3 DNA sequence: TGTGCCAGAAGTCTATCTCGCGGTTCGAGTAATGAAAAACTGTTTTTT.

The sample holds many counts of this clonotype. The chain combines TRBV4-3 with TRBJ2-3; TRBD2 is a possible D gene (5 bases). The germline V and J ends were trimmed by 0 bases and 6 bases, with 16 bases remaining between them. Germline V lookup: CDR1 LGHNA, CDR2 YSLEER. This CDR3 region has 16 residues. The CDR3 protein is CASSQEDPGGPDTQYF. Here the CDR3 DNA reads TGCGCCAGCAGCCAAGAGGATCCGGGCGGGCCCGATACGCAGTATTTT.

This clonotype was found many times. This chain joins TRBV7-2 and TRBJ2-7; 13 nucleotides agree with TRBD2. Germline CDR1 and CDR2: SGHTA and FQGNSA. V shed 1 base and J 5 bases; nucleotides not matched to a gene: 5. This CDR3 has 16 residues. The CDR3 DNA is TGTGCCAGCAGCTTAGGACTAGCGGGAGGTAGCCACGAGCAGTACTTC. This sequence encodes CASSLGLAGGSHEQYF.

This clonotype was seen ten or more times. The gene calls are TRBV7-9 and TRBJ1-1, with D uncertain. Germline V gene data show CDR1 as SEHNR and CDR2 as FQNEAQ (reference sequence). This CDR3 comprises 14 residues. V lost 5 bases to trimming and J lost 5 bases, with 15 bases between them. The DNA of the CDR3 is TGTGCCAGCAGCCGGGGTTTCGCAGCAACTGAAGCTTTCTTT. Its protein product is CASSRGFAATEAFF.

The table lists this clonotype with many counts. The chain couples TRBV7-9 to TRBJ1-6; D may be TRBD1 (5 bases). V dropped 5 bases and J dropped 0 bases, with 14 bases sitting between them. This CDR3 contains 17 residues. Germline loops: CDR1 SEHNR, CDR2 FQNEAQ (reference sequence). The CDR3 loop reads CASSPQGGSSYNSPLHF. CDR3 DNA: TGTGCCAGCAGCCCTCAGGGTGGGAGCTCCTATAATTCACCCCTCCACTTT.

The sample holds many counts of this clonotype. The chain links TRBV20-1 to TRBJ2-3; no clear D. The V end was cut by 0 bases, the J end by 4 bases, with 14 bases between. This CDR3 spans 15 amino acids. CDR1 DFQATT and CDR2 SNEGSKA come from the germline V gene (reference sequence). CDR3 DNA: TGCAGTGCTAGAGATCTTGCCGGGTCGCCAGATACGCAGTATTTT. This sequence encodes CSARDLAGSPDTQYF.

This clonotype was counted ten times or more. V is TRBV7-9 and J is TRBJ2-3; the D gene is possibly TRBD2 (6 bases). The length of the CDR3 is 16 residues. CDR1 is SEHNR and CDR2 is FQNEAQ in the germline V gene (reference sequence). V dropped 6 bases and J dropped 1 base, with 17 bases sitting between them. CDR3 amino acids: CASSSPRGLRTDTQYF. The CDR3 nucleotides read TGTGCCAGCAGTTCCCCCCGGGGACTTCGCACAGATACGCAGTATTTT.

This clonotype was observed a few times. The chain has TRBV20-1 and TRBJ1-4; 8 bases fit TRBD1. V trimming: 1 base; J trimming: 6 bases; junction bases outside the gene matches: 4. The CDR3 contains 14 residues. Germline V gives CDR1 DFQATT, CDR2 SNEGSKA (reference sequence). This CDR3 is CSARVGTGHEKLFF. Written as DNA, the CDR3 is TGCAGTGCTAGAGTTGGGACAGGACATGAAAAACTGTTTTTT.

This clonotype was detected many times. This rearrangement joins TRBV5-1 to TRBJ2-1; 10 bases line up with TRBD2. V trimming: 0 bases; J trimming: 6 bases; junction bases outside the gene matches: 6. The CDR3 spans 16 residues. Germline values: CDR1 SGHRS, CDR2 YFSETQ. CDR3 protein: CASSLEYLAGANEQFF. The CDR3 DNA reads as TGCGCCAGCAGCTTGGAGTATCTAGCGGGAGCCAATGAGCAGTTCTTC.

This clonotype was seen more than once but under ten times. J is TRBJ2-1 and V is TRBV5-1, with 13 bases identical to TRBD2. The V segment lost 0 bases and the J segment 9 bases; nucleotides outside the gene matches: 15. CDR1 and CDR2 (germline): SGHRS, YFSETQ. There are 19 residues in the CDR3. CDR3 amino acids: CASSLAFLTELAGGLEQFF. In DNA, the CDR3 is TGCGCCAGCAGCTTGGCCTTCCTGACCGAACTAGCGGGGGGGCTTGAGCAGTTCTTC.